This T cell receptor (beta chain) is drawn from a study of T cell responses to AZD1222 COVID-19 vaccine. Broader study findings: Across the whole spike, CD4 TCRs peaked at regions 160-218 and 743-854. Females outnumbered males among donors, who were mostly white British; clonal diversity was possibly underestimated. Following two doses of AZD1222, Spike-specific TCR breadth and depth rose.

Clones were sequenced by immunoSEQ multiplex PCR, and TCRdb holds only the in-frame ones, with some missing. The data show 140,000 to 150,000 clones, roughly 92% seen once. With regard to this clone: Its cognate antigen is unknown.

Germline lookup yields CDR1 MNHEY and CDR2 SVGEGT. The CDR3 totals 14 residues. Trimming at V came to 2 bases and at J to 7 bases, leaving 5 bases not matched to a gene. The sequence came from an adult in good health. The sequencing here drew on peripheral blood, taken on day 0 of AZD1222 vaccination. The chain is built from TRBV6-2 or TRBV6-3 and TRBJ1-5; 7 bases align to TRBD1. CDR3 region: CASSYRGGRQPQHF. The CDR3 DNA reads TGTGCCAGCAGTTACAGAGGGGGCCGACAGCCCCAGCATTTT.